This T cell receptor beta chain is drawn from a study of human T cells and chemical hapten exposure. Study-wide results and caveats: Patch test score was positively correlated with the counts of TCRs that had expanded at PT1.

Concerning this clonotype itself: No antigen is known for it.

TCRdb itself ran the RACE reads through MiXCR, one entry per CDR3 protein. The sample shows about 140,000 distinct CDR3 sequences, about 12% of them seen only once. Time point denoted: patch test 2, 6 weeks after DPC sensitization. Regarding treatment: therapeutic diphenylcyclopropenone sensitization with weekly scalp DPC. Sample: whole blood, taken in connection with sensitization to the hapten diphenylcyclopropenone (DPC). This receptor was taken from a woman between 50 and 59 years old with alopecia areata. Some clones in this sample may be carry-over from other donors' samples.

CDR3 loop: CASSQTGGWSTEAFF. In DNA form, the CDR3 reads TGTGCCAGCAGTCAAACAGGGGGCTGGAGTACTGAAGCTTTCTTT. This rearrangement joins TRBV6-2 or TRBV6-3 to TRBJ1-1; 9 bases line up with TRBD1. The CDR3 totals 15 residues. Germline assignment: CDR1 MNHEY and CDR2 SVGEGT. The V and J ends lost 5 bases and 5 bases, in that order; junction bases with no gene match: 9.